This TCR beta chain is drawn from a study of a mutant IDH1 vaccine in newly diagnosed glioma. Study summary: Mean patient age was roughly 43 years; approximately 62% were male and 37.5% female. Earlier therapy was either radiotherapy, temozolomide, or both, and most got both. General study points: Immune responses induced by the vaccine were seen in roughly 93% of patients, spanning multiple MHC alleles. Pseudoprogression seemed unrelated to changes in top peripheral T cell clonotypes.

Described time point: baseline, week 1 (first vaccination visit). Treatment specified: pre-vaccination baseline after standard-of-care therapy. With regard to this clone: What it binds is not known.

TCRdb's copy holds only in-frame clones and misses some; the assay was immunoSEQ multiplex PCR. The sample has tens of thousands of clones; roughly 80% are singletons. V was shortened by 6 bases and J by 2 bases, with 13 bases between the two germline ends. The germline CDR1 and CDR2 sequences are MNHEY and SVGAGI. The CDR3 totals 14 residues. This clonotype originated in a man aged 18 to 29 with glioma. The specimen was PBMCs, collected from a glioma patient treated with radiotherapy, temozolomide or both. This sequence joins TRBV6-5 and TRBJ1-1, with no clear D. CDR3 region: CASSSRIANTEAFF. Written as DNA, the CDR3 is TGTGCCAGCAGCTCCAGGATAGCCAACACTGAAGCTTTCTTT.